The rows below give T cell receptor beta chains drawn from one sample of a study of blood T cell repertoires in COVID-19. The data were produced by immunoSEQ multiplex PCR, yet TCRdb's version contains in-frame clones alone and is incomplete. The sample holds 70,000 or so clones, approximately 79% seen once. Sequencing input: peripheral blood. The receptors derive from a human donor in a cohort sampled during active COVID-19. Each CDR3 is given with its conserved first and last residue. The order of the fields is clone size, D gene, J gene, V gene, CDR3 protein, CDR3 DNA. D genes are given only for firm matches. Clone size appears in some rows only: once, few, many, or a class for an expanded clone.

. | . | TRBJ2-3 | TRBV11-2 | CASRPLGQDTQYF | TGTGCCAGCAGACCGCTCGGACAAGATACGCAGTATTTT
few | . | TRBJ1-1 | TRBV6-2/TRBV6-3 | CASSYEGVEAFF | TGTGCCAGCAGTTACGAGGGGGTCGAAGCTTTCTTT
. | . | TRBJ2-5 | TRBV2 | CASRGGQKETQYF | TGTGCCAGCAGGGGGGGACAGAAAGAGACCCAGTACTTC
. | TRBD2 | TRBJ2-3 | TRBV5-1 | CASSQTSGTDTQYF | TGCGCCAGCAGCCAGACTAGCGGCACAGATACGCAGTATTTT
. | TRBD1 | TRBJ1-2 | TRBV11-2 | CASSLGWGSGGRDGYTF | TGTGCCAGCAGCTTAGGATGGGGCTCAGGGGGACGCGATGGCTACACCTTC
once | TRBD2 | TRBJ2-3 | TRBV18 | CASSTGTSGGTDTQYF | TGTGCCAGCTCAACCGGGACTAGCGGGGGCACAGATACGCAGTATTTT
. | . | TRBJ1-3 | TRBV5-1 | CASSLEGQPGNTIYF | TGCGCCAGCAGCTTGGAAGGACAACCTGGAAACACCATATATTTT
. | TRBD1 | TRBJ1-6 | TRBV6-4 | CASSRGAGYNSPLHF | TGTGCCAGCAGCAGGGGGGCCGGGTATAATTCACCCCTCCACTTT
. | TRBD1 | TRBJ1-1 | TRBV20-1 | CSAAGQGDFF | TGCAGTGCTGCCGGACAGGGGGATTTCTTT
. | TRBD1 | TRBJ2-1 | TRBV28 | CASSLDRGPYNEQFF | TGTGCCAGCAGTCTCGACAGGGGACCCTACAATGAGCAGTTCTTC
many | . | TRBJ2-7 | TRBV5-1 | CASSLWGELYEQYF | TGCGCCAGCAGCTTGTGGGGAGAGCTCTACGAGCAGTACTTC
once | TRBD1 | TRBJ1-4 | TRBV4-1 | CASSPSDRGKEKLFF | TGCGCCAGCAGCCCATCGGACAGGGGAAAGGAAAAACTGTTTTTT
few | TRBD1 | TRBJ1-4 | TRBV2 | CASSVIQGASEKLFF | TGTGCCAGCAGTGTCATCCAGGGGGCTAGTGAAAAACTGTTTTTT
. | TRBD2 | TRBJ2-5 | TRBV7-8 | CASSLVGAGDWETQYF | TGTGCCAGCAGCTTAGTTGGCGCGGGAGATTGGGAGACCCAGTACTTC
. | . | TRBJ1-2 | TRBV10-3 | CAISESVSYYTF | TGTGCCATCAGTGAGTCAGTGAGTTACTACACCTTC
. | TRBD2 | TRBJ2-7 | TRBV6-5 | CASSYGGGAYEQYF | TGTGCCAGCAGTTACGGCGGGGGGGCCTACGAGCAGTACTTC
. | TRBD1 | TRBJ2-5 | TRBV5-4 | CASSTDRAKTQYF | TGTGCCAGCAGCACGGACAGGGCAAAGACCCAGTACTTC
. | . | TRBJ1-2 | TRBV7-2 | CASSLVGGNYGYTF | TGTGCCAGCAGCTTAGTAGGCGGAAACTATGGCTACACCTTC
. | . | TRBJ2-7 | TRBV30 | CAWKQGTYEQYF | TGTGCCTGGAAGCAGGGGACCTACGAGCAGTACTTC
. | TRBD1 | TRBJ2-1 | TRBV28 | CASGSGTGLYNEQFF | TGTGCCAGCGGTTCCGGGACAGGGCTTTACAATGAGCAGTTCTTC
. | . | TRBJ1-4 | TRBV3-1/TRBV3-2 | CASSRQVGGGNEKLFF | TGTGCCAGCAGCAGACAGGTGGGAGGGGGTAATGAAAAACTGTTTTTT
. | TRBD1 | TRBJ2-5 | TRBV29-1 | CSVEWDRGPETQYF | TGCAGCGTTGAGTGGGACAGGGGGCCGGAGACCCAGTACTTC
. | . | TRBJ1-4 | TRBV19 | CASSLNRATNEKLFF | TGTGCCAGTAGTCTTAACAGGGCAACTAATGAAAAACTGTTTTTT
. | . | TRBJ1-1 | TRBV6-2/TRBV6-3 | CASSYDYPGLMNTEAFF | TGTGCCAGCAGTTACGATTATCCAGGGCTAATGAACACTGAAGCTTTCTTT
. | TRBD1 | TRBJ2-7 | TRBV6-6 | CASSLQGGWGEQYF | TGTGCCAGCAGCCTACAGGGGGGATGGGGCGAGCAGTACTTC
. | . | TRBJ1-1 | TRBV14 | CASSKSKNTEAFF | TGTGCCAGCAGTAAGAGTAAGAACACTGAAGCTTTCTTT
. | . | TRBJ2-7 | TRBV15 | CATSLQGTSREQYF | TGTGCCACCAGCTTACAAGGGACTTCTCGGGAGCAGTACTTC
. | TRBD1 | TRBJ2-7 | TRBV27 | CASSSDRGVNEQYF | TGTGCCAGCAGTTCCGACAGGGGAGTGAACGAGCAGTACTTC
few | . | TRBJ2-3 | TRBV7-9 | CAIAKGASLGDTQYF | TGTGCCATTGCCAAAGGAGCCTCATTGGGAGATACGCAGTATTTT
. | TRBD1 | TRBJ2-1 | TRBV16 | CASSWASSDRGQFF | TGTGCCAGCAGCTGGGCAAGCAGCGACAGGGGGCAGTTCTTC
. | TRBD1 | TRBJ2-2 | TRBV5-1 | CASSLGTGVAGELFF | TGCGCCAGCAGCTTGGGGACAGGGGTTGCCGGGGAGCTGTTTTTT
. | . | TRBJ1-5 | TRBV11-2 | CASSLDRSQPQHF | TGTGCCAGCAGCTTAGATCGGAGTCAGCCCCAGCATTTT
. | . | TRBJ1-2 | TRBV7-9 | CASSPTQEGYYGYTF | TGTGCCAGCAGCCCGACACAGGAGGGCTACTATGGCTACACCTTC
. | . | TRBJ1-5 | TRBV5-5 | CASSLQGIQPQHF | TGTGCCAGCAGCTTACAGGGTATTCAGCCCCAGCATTTT
. | . | TRBJ1-4 | TRBV6-4 | CASSDSIRLFF | TGTGCCAGCAGTGACTCGATACGGCTGTTTTTT
. | . | TRBJ2-4 | TRBV10-2 | CASSESTGRLAKNIQYF | TGCGCCAGCAGTGAGTCGACCGGGAGACTTGCCAAAAACATTCAGTACTTC
. | . | TRBJ2-4 | TRBV19 | CASSIMGVAAPGIQYF | TGTGCCAGTAGTATCATGGGAGTGGCCGCCCCGGGGATTCAGTACTTC
. | . | TRBJ1-5 | TRBV6-4 | CASTARVDQPQHF | TGTGCCAGCACGGCCAGGGTGGATCAGCCCCAGCATTTT
. | TRBD1 | TRBJ2-2 | TRBV27 | CASSLVDRGYTGELFF | TGTGCCAGCAGCCTTGTCGACAGGGGGTACACCGGGGAGCTGTTTTTT
. | . | TRBJ1-1 | TRBV7-2 | CASSLEEGTEAFF | TGTGCCAGCAGCCTAGAGGAGGGAACTGAAGCTTTCTTT
. | . | TRBJ2-2 | TRBV28 | CASHRGGDTGELFF | TGTGCCAGCCACAGGGGAGGCGACACCGGGGAGCTGTTTTTT
. | . | TRBJ2-3 | TRBV9 | CASSVAGLESTDTQYF | TGTGCCAGCAGCGTAGCGGGACTGGAGAGCACAGATACGCAGTATTTT
. | TRBD1 | TRBJ2-2 | TRBV29-1 | CSADGTDDTGELFF | TGCAGCGCCGATGGGACAGACGACACCGGGGAGCTGTTTTTT
. | TRBD1 | TRBJ2-3 | TRBV2 | CASLIQGAVGDTQYF | TGTGCCAGTCTGATACAGGGGGCGGTTGGGGATACGCAGTATTTT
. | TRBD2 | TRBJ2-2 | TRBV5-1 | CASSLLGGDTGELFF | TGCGCCAGCAGCTTGCTCGGGGGGGACACCGGGGAGCTGTTTTTT
once | . | TRBJ1-1 | TRBV30 | CAWSRVLDSGGAFF | TGTGCCTGGAGTCGGGTCTTGGACAGCGGGGGGGCTTTCTTT